Listed here are 27 T cell receptor beta chains from one sample, sequenced in a study of T cell responses to AZD1222 COVID-19 vaccine. Profiled with immunoSEQ multiplex PCR; TCRdb holds only in-frame clones, not every one. The sample shows about 140,000 clones, roughly 88% of them seen only once. The specimen was peripheral blood, collected on day 0 of AZD1222 vaccination. The receptor source for this set is an adult in good health.

The chain links TRBV19 to TRBJ2-2; no firm D call. Trimming pared 3 bases from V and 0 bases from J, leaving 11 bases between. CDR1 LNHDA and CDR2 SQIVND come from the germline V gene (reference sequence). This CDR3 is 16 amino acids long. The CDR3 DNA reads TGTGCCAGTAGTATGCCCCTTCCCCCGAACACCGGGGAGCTGTTTTTT. Translating it yields CASSMPLPPNTGELFF.

Comments on this clone: Additional DNA sequences in this sample encode the identical CDR3. V gene TRBV2 combines with J gene TRBJ1-1; TRBD1 matches 8 bases. The CDR3 covers 14 residues. Germline V lookup: CDR1 SNHLY, CDR2 FYNNEI. Trimming took 6 bases from V and 1 from J; bases not matched to a gene: 4. In nucleotides, the CDR3 is TGTGCCAGCAGCGGACAGGGAGGGAACACTGAAGCTTTCTTT. Its translation is CASSGQGGNTEAFF.

This chain uses TRBV7-8 with TRBJ2-2; D is perhaps TRBD1 or TRBD2 (6 bases each). Germline V gives CDR1 SGHVS, CDR2 FQNEAQ. The CDR3 has 15 residues. V shed 10 bases and J shed 3 bases, with 18 bases lying between them. The CDR3, as DNA: TGTGCCAACCCGGGGGCGGCGAGGGACACCGGGGAGCTGTTTTTT. It translates to CANPGAARDTGELFF. The full variable domain, with the rest looked up from reference TRBV7-8 and TRBJ2-2, is GAGVSQSPRYKVAKRGQDVALRCDPISGHVSLFWYQQALGQGPEFLTYFQNEAQLDKSGLPSDRFFAERPEGSVSTLKIQRTQQEDSAVYLCANPGAARDTGELFFGEGSRLTVL.

A remark on this clone: The germline gene is not matched at one end of the junction; a read error may be the cause. This chain joins TRBV4-3 and TRBJ2-7, with TRBD2 as a possible D gene (6 bases). Per the germline V gene, CDR1 is LGHNA and CDR2 is YSLEER. This CDR3 is built from 13 residues. The CDR3 sequence is CASSQDGLYGQYF. The CDR3, as DNA: TGCGCCAGCAGCCAAGATGGACTATACGGGCAGTACTTC.

The gene calls are TRBV7-2 and TRBJ2-7, with D tentatively TRBD1 or TRBD2 (5 bases each). The V end lost 5 bases, the J end lost 0 bases, and 14 bases lay between the germline ends. CDR3 length: 15 amino acids. The germline CDR1 and CDR2 sequences are SGHTA and FQGNSA. CDR3 sequence reads: CASSRSGLVSYEQYF. The DNA of the CDR3 is TGTGCCAGCAGCCGCTCGGGGCTGGTCTCCTACGAGCAGTACTTC.

V usage is TRBV5-6 and J usage is TRBJ2-5; D call uncertain. The CDR3 is 15 amino acids. The germline V and J ends were trimmed by 0 bases and 0 bases, with 9 bases remaining between them. Germline V gene data show CDR1 as SGHDT and CDR2 as YYEEEE. The CDR3 DNA reads TGTGCCAGCAGCTTGGCCGGTGGTTACCAAGAGACCCAGTACTTC. It encodes CASSLAGGYQETQYF.

This rearrangement joins TRBV5-1 to TRBJ1-3; TRBD1 might be the D (5 bases). Trimming took 3 bases from V and 2 from J, leaving 12 bases between them. Germline assignment: CDR1 SGHRS and CDR2 YFSETQ. The CDR3 length is 15 residues. The CDR3 is CASSSQGFTGNTIYF. Written as DNA, the CDR3 is TGCGCCAGCAGCTCGCAGGGCTTTACTGGAAACACCATATATTTT.

V gene TRBV4-2 combines with J gene TRBJ1-2, with 7 bases identical to TRBD1. The CDR3 runs 16 residues. The ends lost 5 bases at V and 1 base at J; junction bases unmatched: 10. Germline assignment: CDR1 LGHNA and CDR2 YNFKEQ. The CDR3 loop is CASSVRQGWGNYGYTF. The CDR3 DNA reads as TGTGCCAGCAGCGTGAGACAGGGCTGGGGTAACTATGGCTACACCTTC.

This chain joins TRBV24-1 and TRBJ1-1, with D possibly matching TRBD1 (5 bases). The CDR3 spans 13 residues. The germline V gene encodes CDR1 KGHDR and CDR2 SFDVKD. V lost 3 bases and J 8 bases, leaving 12 bases between the germline ends. Here the CDR3 DNA reads TGTGCCACCAGTGATCCGGGACGGAACGAAGCTTTCTTT. Translated, it gives CATSDPGRNEAFF.

Comment on this clone: Different DNA sequences within this sample yield the same CDR3. The chain combines TRBV3-1 (or the pseudogene TRBV3-2) with TRBJ2-1, with D possibly matching TRBD2 (5 bases). This CDR3 has 14 amino acids. Germline assignment: CDR1 LGHDT and CDR2 YNNKEL (reference sequence). The ends were cut back, 3 bases at V and 4 bases at J, with 10 bases in the middle. This CDR3 reads CASSHPGIYNEQFF. The CDR3, as DNA: TGTGCCAGCAGCCACCCCGGGATTTACAATGAGCAGTTCTTC.

This clone appeared a single time. The chain couples TRBV6-5 to TRBJ2-3; D gene uncertain. This CDR3 spans 13 amino acids. V gave up 6 bases and J gave up 8 bases, with 15 bases separating them. Germline CDR1 reads MNHEY; CDR2 reads SVGAGI. The CDR3 protein is CASSLPLSGTQYF. CDR3 coding DNA: TGTGCCAGCAGCCTACCTCTAAGTGGTACGCAGTATTTT.

The gene calls are TRBV30 and TRBJ2-1, with 11 bases matching TRBD2. Unmatched junction bases numbered 9, after V lost 1 base and J lost 7 bases. The CDR3 is 16 amino acids. The germline CDR1 and CDR2 sequences are GTSNPN and SVGIG (reference sequence). Written as DNA, the CDR3 is TGTGCCTGGAGTGACACTAGCGGGAGACGTTTGAATGAGCAGTTCTTC. Translation gives CAWSDTSGRRLNEQFF.

The chain recombines TRBV7-9 with TRBJ1-4; perhaps TRBD1 as D (6 bases). Germline CDR1 is SEHNR and CDR2 is FQNEAQ (reference sequence). V was pared by 3 bases and J by 6 bases, with 14 bases between. The CDR3 has 15 amino acids. The DNA of the CDR3 is TGTGCCAGCAGCTTCACAGGGAATCTCGATGAAAAACTGTTTTTT. The encoded protein is CASSFTGNLDEKLFF.

For the CDR3, the DNA is TGTGCCAGCAGCCTCTTCCGGGGACGCCCTTTAGGGCCCCAGCATTTT. It specifies CASSLFRGRPLGPQHF. This rearrangement joins TRBV11-2 to TRBJ1-5, with D possibly being TRBD1 (5 bases). The CDR3 covers 16 residues. V was trimmed by 5 bases and J by 9 bases, leaving 23 bases between them. The germline gives CDR1 SGHAT, CDR2 FQNNGV.

This clone was counted between two and nine times. The rearrangement links TRBV20-1 to TRBJ2-7, with 9 bases aligning to TRBD2. This CDR3 is built from 14 residues. From germline, CDR1 is DFQATT and CDR2 SNEGSKA (reference sequence). V was clipped by 3 bases and J by 9 bases; unmatched bases: 12. The CDR3 loop is CSASLAGIEGGQYF. The CDR3 DNA reads as TGCAGTGCTAGTCTAGCGGGAATAGAAGGGGGGCAGTACTTC.

This chain joins TRBV19 and TRBJ1-1, with no clear D. The V gene lost 5 bases and the J gene lost 4 bases, with 17 bases spanning the gap. CDR3 size: 15 residues. Germline V gene sequence: CDR1 LNHDA, CDR2 SQIVND (reference sequence). The CDR3 spells CASSEESWASTEAFF. For the CDR3, the DNA is TGTGCCAGTAGTGAGGAGAGTTGGGCGAGCACTGAAGCTTTCTTT.

CDR3 in amino acids: CASSLSGISRPQHF. The CDR3 coding sequence is TGTGCCAGCAGCTTGTCAGGGATCTCACGGCCCCAGCATTTT. The J gene is TRBJ1-5, the V gene TRBV5-6, with a weak D call TRBD1 (5 bases). The germline V gene encodes CDR1 SGHDT and CDR2 YYEEEE. The V end was cut by 1 base, the J end by 9 bases, with 14 bases between. The CDR3 contains 14 residues.

V usage is TRBV27 and J usage is TRBJ2-3, with D perhaps matching TRBD1 (6 bases). Germline values: CDR1 MNHEY, CDR2 SMNVEV (reference sequence). This CDR3 contains 15 residues. V shed 3 bases and J shed 4 bases, with 14 bases lying between them. The CDR3 sequence: CASSFWGLNPDTQYF. CDR3 nucleotide sequence: TGTGCCAGCAGTTTTTGGGGGCTGAACCCAGATACGCAGTATTTT.

The rearrangement links TRBV19 to TRBJ2-1, with 9 positions matching TRBD2. The CDR3 sequence is 16 residues long. The V and J ends lost 3 bases and 2 bases, in that order; junction bases with no gene match: 5. Germline V gives CDR1 LNHDA, CDR2 SQIVND (reference sequence). CDR3 sequence: CASSIHRGRAYNEQFF. Written as DNA, the CDR3 is TGTGCCAGTAGTATTCACCGCGGGAGGGCCTACAATGAGCAGTTCTTC.

The chain joins TRBV4-1 to TRBJ2-4, with 9 bases matching TRBD2. CDR3 length: 16 residues. J lost 5 bases, V lost 1 base, and 6 bases had no gene match. CDR1 MGHRA and CDR2 YSYEKL come from the germline V gene. CDR3 sequence (DNA): TGCGCCAGCAGCCAAGGTCCTAGCGGGGCTGAAAACATTCAGTACTTC. This gives the protein CASSQGPSGAENIQYF.

The chain has TRBV6-2 or TRBV6-3 and TRBJ2-7, with 8 bases matching TRBD1. The CDR3 consists of 13 residues. CDR1 is MNHEY, CDR2 SVGEGT, per germline. J was trimmed by 3 bases and V by 5 bases; bases with no gene match: 3. In DNA, the CDR3 is TGTGCCAGCAGTGGGGACAGGCTCTACGAGCAGTACTTC. Its translation is CASSGDRLYEQYF.

The count of this clone is one. The chain uses TRBV28 and TRBJ1-5; D is unresolved. The CDR3 totals 11 residues. The germline CDR1 and CDR2 sequences are MDHEN and SYDVKM. Trimming cost V 3 bases and J 3 bases, with 0 bases left between them. The chain's CDR3 is CASSFNQPQHF. The DNA of the CDR3 is TGTGCCAGCAGTTTCAATCAGCCCCAGCATTTT.

The CDR3 sequence is CASSTMGASGEQYF. The CDR3 DNA reads as TGTGCCAGCAGTACTATGGGGGCCTCCGGCGAGCAGTACTTC. V usage is TRBV6-5 and J usage is TRBJ2-7; maybe TRBD1 (6 bases). Germline loops: CDR1 MNHEY, CDR2 SVGAGI. Trimming took off 5 bases at V and 6 bases at J, with 17 bases between the two ends. The CDR3 has 14 amino acids.

The rearrangement joins TRBV6-5 to TRBJ2-2; D is undetermined. Trimming shortened V by 5 bases and J by 2 bases, and 3 bases separated the two germline ends. The CDR3 extends over 12 amino acids. Germline assignment: CDR1 MNHEY and CDR2 SVGAGI. The CDR3 protein is CASSQNTGELFF. CDR3 nucleotides: TGTGCCAGCAGTCAAAACACCGGGGAGCTGTTTTTT.

This clone was seen once. This chain connects TRBV5-1 to TRBJ2-7, with a tentative D call TRBD1 (7 bases). Trimming pared 5 bases from V and 2 bases from J, leaving 20 bases between. This CDR3 contains 16 residues. The germline V gene encodes CDR1 SGHRS and CDR2 YFSETQ. This CDR3 is CASSPDPGGTTYEQYF. CDR3 bases: TGCGCCAGCAGTCCAGACCCAGGGGGGACAACCTACGAGCAGTACTTC.

The rearrangement joins TRBV13 to TRBJ2-7; D remains unclear. The CDR3 is 11 amino acids. CDR1 and CDR2 from the germline V gene are PRHDT and FYEKMQ (reference sequence). V gave up 0 bases and J gave up 7 bases, with 4 bases separating them. The CDR3 DNA is TGTGCCAGCAGCTTAGGGAATGAGCAGTACTTC. Its protein product is CASSLGNEQYF. Using reference TRBV13 and TRBJ2-7 for the parts outside the CDR3, the full variable domain is AAGVIQSPRHLIKEKRETATLKCYPIPRHDTVYWYQQGPGQDPQFLISFYEKMQSDKGSIPDRFSAQQFSDYHSELNMSSLELGDSALYFCASSLGNEQYFGPGTRLTVT.

The chain recombines TRBV10-2 with TRBJ2-2; D remains ambiguous. The V gene lost 9 bases and the J gene lost 2 bases, with 13 bases spanning the gap. CDR1 is WSHSY, CDR2 SAAADI, per germline. The CDR3 has 14 residues. In DNA form, the CDR3 reads TGCGCCAGTCAGGTAGAGCTCAACACCGGGGAGCTGTTTTTT. The encoded protein is CASQVELNTGELFF.